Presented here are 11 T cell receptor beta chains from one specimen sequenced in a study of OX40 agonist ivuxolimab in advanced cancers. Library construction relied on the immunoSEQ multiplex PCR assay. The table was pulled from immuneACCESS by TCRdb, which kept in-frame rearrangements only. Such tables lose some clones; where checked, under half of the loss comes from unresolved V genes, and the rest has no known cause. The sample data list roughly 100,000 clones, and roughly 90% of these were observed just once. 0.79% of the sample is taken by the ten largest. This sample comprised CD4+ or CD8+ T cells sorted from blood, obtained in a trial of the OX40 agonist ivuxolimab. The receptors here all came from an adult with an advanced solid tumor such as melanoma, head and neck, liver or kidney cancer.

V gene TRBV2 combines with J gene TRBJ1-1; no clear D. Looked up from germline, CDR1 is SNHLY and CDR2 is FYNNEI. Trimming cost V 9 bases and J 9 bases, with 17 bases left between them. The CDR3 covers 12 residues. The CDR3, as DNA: TGTGCCAGTGGAACGGATTCAATCAAAGCTTTCTTT. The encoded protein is CASGTDSIKAFF. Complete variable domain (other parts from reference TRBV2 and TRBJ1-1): EPEVTQTPSHQVTQMGQEVILRCVPISNHLYFYWYRQILGQKVEFLVSFYNNEISEKSEIFDDQFSVERPDGSNFTLKIRSTKLEDSAMYFCASGTDSIKAFFGQGTRLTVV.

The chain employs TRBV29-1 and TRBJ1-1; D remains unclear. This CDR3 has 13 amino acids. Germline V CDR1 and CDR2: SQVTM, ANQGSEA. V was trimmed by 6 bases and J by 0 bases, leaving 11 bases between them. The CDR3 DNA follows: TGCAGCGTCGCAAATCTGATGAACACTGAAGCTTTCTTT. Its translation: CSVANLMNTEAFF.

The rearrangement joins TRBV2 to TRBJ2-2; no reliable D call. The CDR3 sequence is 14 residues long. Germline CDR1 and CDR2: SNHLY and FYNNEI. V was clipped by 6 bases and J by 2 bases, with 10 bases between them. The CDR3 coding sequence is TGTGCCAGCAGAAAGGGTGCAAACACCGGGGAGCTGTTTTTT. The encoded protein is CASRKGANTGELFF.

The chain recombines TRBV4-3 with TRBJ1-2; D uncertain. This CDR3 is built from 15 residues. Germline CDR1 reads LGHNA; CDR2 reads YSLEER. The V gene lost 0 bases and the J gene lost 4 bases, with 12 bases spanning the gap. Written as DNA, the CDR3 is TGCGCCAGCAGCCAAGATCCCGGGCCAGGCTATGGCTACACCTTC. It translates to CASSQDPGPGYGYTF.

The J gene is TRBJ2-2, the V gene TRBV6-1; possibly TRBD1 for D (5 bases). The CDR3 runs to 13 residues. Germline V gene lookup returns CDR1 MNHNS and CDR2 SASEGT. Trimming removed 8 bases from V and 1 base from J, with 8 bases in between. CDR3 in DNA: TGTGCCAGCGCACAGGAGAACACCGGGGAGCTGTTTTTT. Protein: CASAQENTGELFF.

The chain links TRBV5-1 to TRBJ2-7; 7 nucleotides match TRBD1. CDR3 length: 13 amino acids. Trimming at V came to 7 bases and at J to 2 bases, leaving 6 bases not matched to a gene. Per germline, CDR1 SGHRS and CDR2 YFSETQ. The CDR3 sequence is CASGPGQTYEQYF. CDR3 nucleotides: TGCGCCAGCGGACCGGGACAGACCTACGAGCAGTACTTC.

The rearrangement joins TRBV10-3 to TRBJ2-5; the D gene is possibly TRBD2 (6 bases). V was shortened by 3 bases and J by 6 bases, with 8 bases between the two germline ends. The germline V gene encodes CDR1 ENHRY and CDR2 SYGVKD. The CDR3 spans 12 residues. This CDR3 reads CAISELAKTQYF. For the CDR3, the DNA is TGTGCCATCAGTGAACTAGCAAAGACCCAGTACTTC.

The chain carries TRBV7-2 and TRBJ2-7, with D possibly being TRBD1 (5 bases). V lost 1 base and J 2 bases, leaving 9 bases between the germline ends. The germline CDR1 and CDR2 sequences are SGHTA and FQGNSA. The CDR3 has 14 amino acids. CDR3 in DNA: TGTGCCAGCAGCTTAGGGGGCCGCCCCTACGAGCAGTACTTC. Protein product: CASSLGGRPYEQYF.

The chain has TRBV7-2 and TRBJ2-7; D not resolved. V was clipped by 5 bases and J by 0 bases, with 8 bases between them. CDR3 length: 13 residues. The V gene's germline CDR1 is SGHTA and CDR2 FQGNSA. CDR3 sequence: CASSPYNSYEQYF. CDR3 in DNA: TGTGCCAGCAGCCCTTACAACTCCTACGAGCAGTACTTC.

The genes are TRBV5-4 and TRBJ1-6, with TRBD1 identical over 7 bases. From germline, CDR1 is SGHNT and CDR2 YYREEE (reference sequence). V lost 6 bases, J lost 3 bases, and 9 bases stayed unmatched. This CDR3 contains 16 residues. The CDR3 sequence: CASTTGTELYNSPLHF. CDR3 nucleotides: TGTGCCAGCACGACAGGGACAGAGCTCTATAATTCACCCCTCCACTTT. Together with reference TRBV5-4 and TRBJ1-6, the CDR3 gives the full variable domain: ETGVTQSPTHLIKTRGQQVTLRCSSQSGHNTVSWYQQALGQGPQFIFQYYREEENGRGNFPPRFSGLQFPNYSSELNVNALELDDSALYLCASTTGTELYNSPLHFGNGTRLTVT.

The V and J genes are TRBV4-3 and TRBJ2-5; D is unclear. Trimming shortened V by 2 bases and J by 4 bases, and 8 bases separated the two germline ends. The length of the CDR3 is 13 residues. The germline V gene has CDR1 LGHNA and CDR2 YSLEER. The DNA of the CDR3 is TGCGCCAGCAGCCAATCAGGCGCAGAGACCCAGTACTTC. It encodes CASSQSGAETQYF.